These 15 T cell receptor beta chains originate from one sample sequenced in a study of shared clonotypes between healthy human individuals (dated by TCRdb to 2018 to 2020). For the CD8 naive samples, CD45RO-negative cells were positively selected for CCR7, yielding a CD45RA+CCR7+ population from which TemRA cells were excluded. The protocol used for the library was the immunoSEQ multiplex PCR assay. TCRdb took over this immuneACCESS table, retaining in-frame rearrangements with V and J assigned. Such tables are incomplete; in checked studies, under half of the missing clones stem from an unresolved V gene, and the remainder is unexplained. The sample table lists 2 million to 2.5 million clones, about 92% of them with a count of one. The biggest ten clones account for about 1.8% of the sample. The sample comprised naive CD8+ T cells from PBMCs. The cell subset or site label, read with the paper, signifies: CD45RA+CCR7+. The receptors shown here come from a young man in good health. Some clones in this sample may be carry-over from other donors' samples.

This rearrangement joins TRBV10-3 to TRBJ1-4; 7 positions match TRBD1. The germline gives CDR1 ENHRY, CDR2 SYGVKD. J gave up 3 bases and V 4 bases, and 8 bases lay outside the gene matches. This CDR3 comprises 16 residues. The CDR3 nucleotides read TGTGCCATCAGTGGGGGGACAGTAGCGCCTAATGAAAAACTGTTTTTT. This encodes CAISGGTVAPNEKLFF.

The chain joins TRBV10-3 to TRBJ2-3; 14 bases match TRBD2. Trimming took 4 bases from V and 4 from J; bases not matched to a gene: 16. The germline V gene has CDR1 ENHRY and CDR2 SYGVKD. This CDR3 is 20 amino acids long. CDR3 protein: CAISGPRLAGGPSQPDTQYF. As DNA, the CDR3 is TGTGCCATCAGTGGTCCTCGACTAGCGGGAGGGCCATCTCAGCCAGATACGCAGTATTTT.

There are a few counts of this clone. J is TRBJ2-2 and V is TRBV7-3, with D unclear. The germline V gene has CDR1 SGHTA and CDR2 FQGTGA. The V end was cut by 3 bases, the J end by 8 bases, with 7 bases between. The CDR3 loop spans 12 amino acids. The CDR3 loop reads CASSFWAGELFF. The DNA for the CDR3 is TGTGCCAGCAGCTTCTGGGCAGGGGAGCTGTTTTTT.

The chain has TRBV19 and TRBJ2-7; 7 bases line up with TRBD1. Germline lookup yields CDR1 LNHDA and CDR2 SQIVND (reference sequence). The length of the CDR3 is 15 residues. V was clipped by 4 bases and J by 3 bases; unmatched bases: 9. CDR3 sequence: CASSTIPGQNYEQYF. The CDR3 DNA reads TGTGCCAGTAGTACCATACCGGGACAGAACTACGAGCAGTACTTC. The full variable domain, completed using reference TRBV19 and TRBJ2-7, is DGGITQSPKYLFRKEGQNVTLSCEQNLNHDAMYWYRQDPGQGLRLIYYSQIVNDFQKGDIAEGYSVSREKKESFPLTVTSAQKNPTAFYLCASSTIPGQNYEQYFGPGTRLTVT.

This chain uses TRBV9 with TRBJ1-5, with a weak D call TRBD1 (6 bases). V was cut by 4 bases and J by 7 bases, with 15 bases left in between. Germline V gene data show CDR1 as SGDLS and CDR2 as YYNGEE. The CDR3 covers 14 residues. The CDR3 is CASSPAGAGQPQHF. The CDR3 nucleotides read TGTGCCAGCAGCCCGGCGGGGGCAGGGCAGCCCCAGCATTTT.

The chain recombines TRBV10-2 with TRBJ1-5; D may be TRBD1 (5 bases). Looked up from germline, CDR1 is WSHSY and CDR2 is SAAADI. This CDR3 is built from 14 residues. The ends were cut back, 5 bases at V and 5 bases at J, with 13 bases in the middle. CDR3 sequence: CASSRGSLYQPQHF. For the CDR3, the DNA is TGCGCCAGCAGTCGGGGCAGCCTTTATCAGCCCCAGCATTTT.

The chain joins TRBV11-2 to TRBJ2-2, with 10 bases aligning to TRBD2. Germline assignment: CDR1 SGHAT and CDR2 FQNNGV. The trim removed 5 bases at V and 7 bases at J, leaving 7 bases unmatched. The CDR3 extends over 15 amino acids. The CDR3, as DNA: TGTGCCAGCAGCCTCCCGGGACTAGCGCGCGGGGAGCTGTTTTTT. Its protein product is CASSLPGLARGELFF.

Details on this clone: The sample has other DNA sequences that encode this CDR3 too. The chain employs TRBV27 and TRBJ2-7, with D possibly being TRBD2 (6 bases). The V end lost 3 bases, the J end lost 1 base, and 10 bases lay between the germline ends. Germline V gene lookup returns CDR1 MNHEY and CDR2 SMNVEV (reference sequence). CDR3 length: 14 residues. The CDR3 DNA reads TGTGCCAGCAGTTTCATCGGGAGTTCCTACGAGCAGTACTTC. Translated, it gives CASSFIGSSYEQYF.

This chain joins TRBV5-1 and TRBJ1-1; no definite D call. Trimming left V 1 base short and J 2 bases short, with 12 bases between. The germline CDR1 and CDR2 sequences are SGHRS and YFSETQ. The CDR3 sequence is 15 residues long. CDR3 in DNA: TGCGCCAGCAGCTTGTATTCCGGTATTAACACTGAAGCTTTCTTT. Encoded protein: CASSLYSGINTEAFF.

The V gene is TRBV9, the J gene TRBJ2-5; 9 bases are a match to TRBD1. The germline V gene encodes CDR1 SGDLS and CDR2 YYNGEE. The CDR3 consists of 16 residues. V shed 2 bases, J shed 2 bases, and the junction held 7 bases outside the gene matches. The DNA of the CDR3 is TGTGCCAGCAGCGTTGACGGGACAGGGAAACAAGAGACCCAGTACTTC. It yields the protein CASSVDGTGKQETQYF.

CDR3 bases: TGTGCCAGCAGTGAATTTGAAGGGGAGCATGAGGAGACCCAGTACTTC. It yields the protein CASSEFEGEHEETQYF. This rearrangement joins TRBV25-1 to TRBJ2-5; D may be TRBD1 or TRBD2 (5 bases each). Germline V CDR1 and CDR2: MGHDK, SYGVNS. This CDR3 is 16 amino acids long. V lost 1 base, J lost 5 bases, and 17 bases lay in between. Full variable domain (outside the CDR3, taken from reference TRBV25-1 and TRBJ2-5): EADIYQTPRYLVIGTGKKITLECSQTMGHDKMYWYQQDPGMELHLIHYSYGVNSTEKGDLSSESTVSRIRTEHFPLTLESARPSHTSQYLCASSEFEGEHEETQYFGPGTRLLVL.

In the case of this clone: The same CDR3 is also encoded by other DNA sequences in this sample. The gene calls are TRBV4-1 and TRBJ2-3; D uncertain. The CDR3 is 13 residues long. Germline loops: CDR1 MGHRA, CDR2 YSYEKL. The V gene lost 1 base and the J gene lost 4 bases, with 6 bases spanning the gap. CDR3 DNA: TGCGCCAGCAGCCAAGTGGGCCCAGATACGCAGTATTTT. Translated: CASSQVGPDTQYF.

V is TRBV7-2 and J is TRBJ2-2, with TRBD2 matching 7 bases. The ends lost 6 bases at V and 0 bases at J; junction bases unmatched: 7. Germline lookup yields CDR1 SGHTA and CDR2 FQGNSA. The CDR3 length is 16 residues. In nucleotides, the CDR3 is TGTGCCAGCAGTACTAGGGAGGGTACGAACACCGGGGAGCTGTTTTTT. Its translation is CASSTREGTNTGELFF.

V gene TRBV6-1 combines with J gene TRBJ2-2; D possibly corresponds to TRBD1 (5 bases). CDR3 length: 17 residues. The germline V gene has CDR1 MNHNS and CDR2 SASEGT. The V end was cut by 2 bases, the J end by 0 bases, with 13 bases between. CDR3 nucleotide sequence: TGTGCCAGCAGTGAATATGGGGCAGTCGCGAACACCGGGGAGCTGTTTTTT. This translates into CASSEYGAVANTGELFF.

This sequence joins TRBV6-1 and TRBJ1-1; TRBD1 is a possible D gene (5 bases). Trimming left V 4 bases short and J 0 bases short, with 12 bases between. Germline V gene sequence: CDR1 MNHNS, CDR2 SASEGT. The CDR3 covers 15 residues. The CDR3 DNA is TGTGCCAGCAGTGCCTTCAGGGCCCTGAACACTGAAGCTTTCTTT. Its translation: CASSAFRALNTEAFF.